The T cell receptor beta chain under discussion was sequenced for a study of blood T cell repertoires in COVID-19. This clone has just a few counts. The CDR3 runs 14 residues. The V and J ends lost 1 base and 5 bases respectively, with 9 bases between them. In germline, CDR1 is SEHNR, CDR2 FQNEAQ (reference sequence). Sequencing used immunoSEQ multiplex PCR; TCRdb keeps in-frame clones, though not all of them. The data show 400,000 or so clones, with 88% seen just once and roughly 2% held by the top ten. Those enrolled, adults aged roughly 18 to 89 years, came from 25 or so US areas. The clonotype originates from a woman aged 40 to 50 with acute COVID-19. This chain uses TRBV7-9 with TRBJ1-5; D is perhaps TRBD1 (5 bases). Sequenced sample: PBMCs or T cells enriched from blood (not recorded which). CDR3 DNA sequence: TGTGCCAGCAGCTTAGGGGGGGTCGATCAGCCCCAGCATTTT. Translated: CASSLGGVDQPQHF. Full variable domain (missing parts from reference TRBV7-9 and TRBJ1-5): DTGVSQNPRHKITKRGQNVTFRCDPISEHNRLYWYRQTLGQGPEFLTYFQNEAQLEKSRLLSDRFSAERPKGSFSTLEIQRTEQGDSAMYLCASSLGGVDQPQHFGDGTRLSIL.